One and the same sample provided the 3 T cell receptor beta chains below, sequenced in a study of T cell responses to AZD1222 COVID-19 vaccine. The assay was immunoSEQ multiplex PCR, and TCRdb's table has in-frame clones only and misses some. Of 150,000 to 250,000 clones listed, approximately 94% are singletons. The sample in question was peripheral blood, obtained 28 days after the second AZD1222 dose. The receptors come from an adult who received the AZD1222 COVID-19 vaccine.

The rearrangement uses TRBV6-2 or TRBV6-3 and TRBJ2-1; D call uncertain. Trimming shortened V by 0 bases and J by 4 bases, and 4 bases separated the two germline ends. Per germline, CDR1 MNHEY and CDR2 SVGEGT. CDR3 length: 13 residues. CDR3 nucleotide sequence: TGTGCCAGCAGTTACTCCCCGTACAATGAGCAGTTCTTC. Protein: CASSYSPYNEQFF.

The DNA for the CDR3 is TGTGCCAGCTCACCGCTAGACAGGGACGCCGCTTTCTTT. Translated, it gives CASSPLDRDAAFF. The V call is TRBV18, the J call TRBJ1-1; 7 nucleotides match TRBD1. Germline loops: CDR1 KGHSH, CDR2 LQKENI. The V segment lost 3 bases and the J segment 11 bases; nucleotides outside the gene matches: 9. The CDR3 covers 13 residues.

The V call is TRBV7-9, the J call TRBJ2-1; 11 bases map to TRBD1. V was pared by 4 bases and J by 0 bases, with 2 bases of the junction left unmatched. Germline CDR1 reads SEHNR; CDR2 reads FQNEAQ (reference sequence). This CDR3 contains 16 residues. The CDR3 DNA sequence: TGTGCCAGCAGCTGGGGGACAGGGGGCTCCTACAATGAGCAGTTCTTC. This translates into CASSWGTGGSYNEQFF.